The sequence of this T cell receptor (beta chain) was determined in a study of T cells in Graves' hyperthyroidism and ophthalmopathy (dated by TCRdb to between 2018 and 2021). Turning to the overall study: Peripheral blood was sampled at the time of initial diagnosis, prior to any treatment. Whether ophthalmopathy could be predicted prospectively was tested in an independent validation cohort made up of roughly 19 hyperthyroidism patients plus 17 patients who later progressed to ophthalmopathy. The 100 discovery patients were divided at random into training and test sets in a 7:3 ratio. A discovery cohort of roughly 100 patients, about 40 with Graves' ophthalmopathy and about 58 with stable Graves' hyperthyroidism, was used to find distinguishing TCR V-J signatures. Following sampling, methimazole starting at 30 mg daily was given to hyperthyroidism patients, and high-dose intravenous methylprednisolone was given to ophthalmopathy patients. In addition, the study compared T-cell repertoires in thyroid tissue and in blood from a handful of Graves' hyperthyroidism patients. TCR Vbeta CDR3 sequencing of roughly 140 peripheral blood samples (43 ophthalmopathy, roughly 72 hyperthyroidism and roughly 17 progressor patients) is reported in the paper. Study-wide findings and limitations: During validation, the model predicted progression to ophthalmopathy a median of approximately six months ahead of onset, with roughly 65% sensitivity and 72% to 80% specificity. Ophthalmopathy was separated from stable hyperthyroidism by a 13 V-J signature model, with approximately 90% sensitivity and 81% to 82% specificity obtained in cross-validation and 80%/75% obtained in testing. Most expanded thyroid clonotypes (frequency above 0.001) were also detected in blood, suggesting blood repertoires may reflect thyroid immune responses. No statistical method was used to fix the sample size in advance, and group allocation was not hidden from the investigators.

The TCR beta CDR3 regions were amplified from RNA transcripts. A first-round RT-PCR of the TCR CDR3 used the HTBI primer set with the Qiagen OneStep RT-PCR kit. Libraries were constructed in a second round of multiplex PCR, after which size selection and purification were carried out. Libraries were sequenced paired-end with 100 bp reads on an Illumina HiSeq2000. On the authors' methods: Raw data were processed with SOAPnuke, discarding reads with adapters, uncalled bases, mean Phred below 15, or no exact constant-primer or identifier match. COPE v1.2.5 was used to merge the high-quality paired reads, and each unique nucleotide sequence was defined as a clonotype. MiTCR v1.1 was used to align clonotypes to the IMGT TRBV, TRBD and TRBJ reference segments. The analysis was restricted to V-J combinations with a frequency above 0.0001, which together covered roughly 99% of the repertoires. A TCS score was defined as the ratio between F50 (clonal expansion) and ExV (chaos), using BLOSUM62-based TCRdist between CDR3 peptides within each V-J. Welch's t-statistics and random forest reduced roughly 500 V-J features to fewer than 15, which were used in a naive Bayes classifier (R e1071). The raw public reads went through TCRdb reprocessing: fastp at Q25, MiXCR clone calling, in-frame beta chains kept. Records with the same CDR3 protein are collapsed into one entry carrying the most frequent genes and DNA. None of the V and J calls come from the authors' own analysis; TCRdb made them. A total of fewer than 450,000 distinct CDR3 sequences appear in this sample, over 13% of them only once. The top ten constitute 25% to 30% of the sample.

This clonotype came up many times. Its cognate antigen has yet to be identified. No much larger clonotype is one base removed from it; base qualities were not supplied. Ophthalmopathy patients had moderately to severely active disease, Clinical Activity Score of at least 3, NOSPECS grade of at least 4, and duration under 3 months. Patients with uncontrolled infections, other autoimmune diseases, pregnancy or lactation were excluded. Diagnoses were based on clinical symptoms, serum thyroxine and TRAb, thyroid ultrasound and orbital computed tomography. Ficoll-Paque density gradient centrifugation was used to isolate PBMCs from around 9.1 ml of fresh peripheral blood. Total RNA was extracted with Trizol reagent, and quality was checked on an Agilent 2100 Bioanalyzer. From a lookup of the germline V gene (reference sequence), CDR1 and CDR2 are SGHAT and FQDESV. From the cysteine through the phenylalanine, the CDR3 covers 16 amino acids. Of all the DNA, just the CDR3 is kept, 48 bases in frame from base 1. V drops 5 bases and J drops 5 bases, leaving 21 bases in between.

The V and J genes are TRBV11-1 and TRBJ2-5; the D gene is unclear. Sequences were obtained from blood. This TCR derives from a man aged 50 to 59 with Graves' ophthalmopathy. The CDR3 protein sequence reads: CASSPPSNPLGETQYF. The nucleotides are TGTGCCAGCAGCCCCCCCAGCAATCCTTTAGGGGAGACCCAGTACTTC.